The clone carrying this T cell receptor (beta chain) has just a few counts. Its antigen is currently unknown. From RNA transcripts, TCR beta CDR3 regions were amplified. First-round RT-PCR targeting the TCR CDR3 was performed with the HTBI primer set. Via MiXCR, TCRdb re-called the multiplex PCR reads, giving one row per CDR3 protein. The repertoire has fewer than 450,000 distinct CDR3 sequences, about a sixth of them found once; the top ten carry approximately 35%. CDR1 and CDR2 (germline): SGHRS, YFSETQ. V lost 4 bases to trimming and J lost 5 bases; unmatched junction nucleotides: 8. CDR3 length equals 15 residues. The study enrolled patients aged 18 to 65 with newly diagnosed hyperthyroidism of under 2 months' duration. This sample is part of a study of T cells in Graves' hyperthyroidism and ophthalmopathy. As for the study in general: Before treatment of any kind, peripheral blood was taken at initial diagnosis.

Overall study findings and caveats: Ophthalmopathy prediction by the model preceded onset by a median approximately 5.9 months.

The clonotype comes from a woman aged 25 to 39 with Graves' hyperthyroidism that later progressed to Graves' ophthalmopathy. The chain is built from TRBV5-1 and TRBJ2-1; 8 bases align to TRBD2. Sequenced: blood. In DNA form, the CDR3 reads TGCGCCAGCAGCGCGGACGGACTAGCCCACAATGAGCAGTTCTTC. It is translated as CASSADGLAHNEQFF.